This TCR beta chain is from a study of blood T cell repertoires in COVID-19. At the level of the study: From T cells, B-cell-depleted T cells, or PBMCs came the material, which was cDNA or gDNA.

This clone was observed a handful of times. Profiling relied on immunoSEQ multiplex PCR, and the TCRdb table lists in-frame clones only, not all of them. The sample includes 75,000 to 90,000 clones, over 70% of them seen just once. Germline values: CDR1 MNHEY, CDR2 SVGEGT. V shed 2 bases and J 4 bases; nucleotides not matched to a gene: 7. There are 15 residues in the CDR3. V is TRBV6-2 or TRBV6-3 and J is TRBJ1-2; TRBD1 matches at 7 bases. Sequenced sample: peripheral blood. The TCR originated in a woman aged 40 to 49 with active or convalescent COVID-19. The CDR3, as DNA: TGTGCCAGCAGTTACGGAAGGGGGCTGTTCTATGGCTACACCTTC. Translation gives CASSYGRGLFYGYTF.